This TCR beta chain was profiled in a study of cytomegalovirus exposure and HLA in healthy donors. For the study at large: The 95 to 150 validation repertoires, a later analysis reported, used the same platform as the approximately 630 first-cohort repertoires. General study results and limits: TCR sequences were mostly rare, though some public TCRs occurred in many donors. That first-cohort TCR clusters tended to co-occur in the approximately 110 validation repertoires was found in a later analysis.

As for this clone: Its antigen is unknown.

Clones were sequenced by immunoSEQ multiplex PCR, and TCRdb holds only the in-frame ones, with some missing. The data hold about 74,000 clones, with 90% to 95% observed a single time. Germline values: CDR1 LGHNA, CDR2 YNFKEQ. CDR3 length: 16 amino acids. J gave up 6 bases and V 2 bases, and 10 bases lay outside the gene matches. Sequencing input: PBMCs. The chain is built from TRBV4-2 and TRBJ2-7; 10 nucleotides line up with TRBD2. The sequence derives from a young man in good health and CMV-seropositive. CDR3 loop: CASSQRAGLARLEQYF. CDR3 nucleotides: TGTGCCAGCAGCCAAAGAGCGGGACTAGCGCGTCTCGAGCAGTACTTC.